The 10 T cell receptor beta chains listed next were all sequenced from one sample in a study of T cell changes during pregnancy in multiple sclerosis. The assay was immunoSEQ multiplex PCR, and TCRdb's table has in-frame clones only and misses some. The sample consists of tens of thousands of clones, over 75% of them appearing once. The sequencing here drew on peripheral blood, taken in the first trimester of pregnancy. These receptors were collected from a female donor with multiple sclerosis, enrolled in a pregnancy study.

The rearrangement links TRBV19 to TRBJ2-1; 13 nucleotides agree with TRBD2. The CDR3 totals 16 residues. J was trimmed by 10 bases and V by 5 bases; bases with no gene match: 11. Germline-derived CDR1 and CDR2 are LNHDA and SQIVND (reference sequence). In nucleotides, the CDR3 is TGTGCCAGTAGTCCCCCCGGGACTAGCGGGGCCAGGGAGCAGTTCTTC. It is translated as CASSPPGTSGAREQFF. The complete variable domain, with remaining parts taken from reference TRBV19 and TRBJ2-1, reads DGGITQSPKYLFRKEGQNVTLSCEQNLNHDAMYWYRQDPGQGLRLIYYSQIVNDFQKGDIAEGYSVSREKKESFPLTVTSAQKNPTAFYLCASSPPGTSGAREQFFGPGTRLTVL.

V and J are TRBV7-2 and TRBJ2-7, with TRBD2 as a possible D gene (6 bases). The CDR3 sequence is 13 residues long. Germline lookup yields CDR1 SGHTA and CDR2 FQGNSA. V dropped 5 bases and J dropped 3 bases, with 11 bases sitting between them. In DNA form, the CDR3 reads TGTGCCAGCAGCACGGAGGGGTACTACGAGCAGTACTTC. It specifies CASSTEGYYEQYF.

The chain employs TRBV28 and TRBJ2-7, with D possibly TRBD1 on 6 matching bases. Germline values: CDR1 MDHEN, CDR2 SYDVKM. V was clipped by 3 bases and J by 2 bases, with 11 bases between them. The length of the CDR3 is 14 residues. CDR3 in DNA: TGTGCCAGCAGTTTCCAGGGGTTGACCTACGAGCAGTACTTC. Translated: CASSFQGLTYEQYF.

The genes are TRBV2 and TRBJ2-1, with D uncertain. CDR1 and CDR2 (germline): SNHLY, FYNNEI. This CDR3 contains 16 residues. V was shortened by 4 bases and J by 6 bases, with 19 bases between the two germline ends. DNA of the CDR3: TGTGCCAGCAGTGGTCAGGTCGCTGCCGCAACCAATGAGCAGTTCTTC. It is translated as CASSGQVAAATNEQFF.

The CDR3, as DNA: TGTGCCAGCAGCGCGGGGATCTCTAATGAGCAGTTCTTC. As protein: CASSAGISNEQFF. The chain couples TRBV9 to TRBJ2-1, with a tentative D call TRBD2 (5 bases). The CDR3 contains 13 residues. The germline V and J ends were trimmed by 3 bases and 7 bases, with 11 bases remaining between them. The germline V gene has CDR1 SGDLS and CDR2 YYNGEE.

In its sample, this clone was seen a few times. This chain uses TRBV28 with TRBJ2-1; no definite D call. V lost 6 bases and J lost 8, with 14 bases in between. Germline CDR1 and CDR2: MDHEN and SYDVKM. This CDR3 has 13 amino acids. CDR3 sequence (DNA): TGTGCCAGCAGGGAGTATGTACGGGATGAGCAGTTCTTC. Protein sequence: CASREYVRDEQFF.

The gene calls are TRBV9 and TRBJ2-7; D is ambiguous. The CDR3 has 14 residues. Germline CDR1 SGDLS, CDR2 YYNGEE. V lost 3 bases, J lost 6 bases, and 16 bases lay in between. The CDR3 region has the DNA TGTGCCAGCAGCGCCCAACCCGGTTTAGCCGAGCAGTACTTC. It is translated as CASSAQPGLAEQYF.

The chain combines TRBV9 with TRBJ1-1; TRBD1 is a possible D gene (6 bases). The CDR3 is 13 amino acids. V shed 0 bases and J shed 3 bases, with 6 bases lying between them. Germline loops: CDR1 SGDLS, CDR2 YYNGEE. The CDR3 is CASSVEGDTEAFF. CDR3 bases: TGTGCCAGCAGCGTAGAGGGGGACACTGAAGCTTTCTTT.

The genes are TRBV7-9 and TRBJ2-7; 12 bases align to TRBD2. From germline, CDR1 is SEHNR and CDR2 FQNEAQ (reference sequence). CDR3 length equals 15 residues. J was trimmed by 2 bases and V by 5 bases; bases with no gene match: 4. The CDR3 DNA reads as TGTGCCAGCAGCCCCTGGACTAGCGGGGCCTACGAGCAGTACTTC. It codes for CASSPWTSGAYEQYF. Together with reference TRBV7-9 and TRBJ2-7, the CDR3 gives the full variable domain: DTGVSQNPRHKITKRGQNVTFRCDPISEHNRLYWYRQTLGQGPEFLTYFQNEAQLEKSRLLSDRFSAERPKGSFSTLEIQRTEQGDSAMYLCASSPWTSGAYEQYFGPGTRLTVT.

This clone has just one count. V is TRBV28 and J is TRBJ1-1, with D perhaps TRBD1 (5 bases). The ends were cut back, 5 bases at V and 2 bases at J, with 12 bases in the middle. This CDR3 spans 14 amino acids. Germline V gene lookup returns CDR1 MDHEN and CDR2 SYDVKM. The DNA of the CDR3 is TGTGCCAGCAGTCCTGGGAGGGGAAACACTGAAGCTTTCTTT. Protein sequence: CASSPGRGNTEAFF.